The entry below gives a single TCR beta chain sequence along with its context. This entry comes from a study of blood T cell repertoires in COVID-19. Study context: Donors in the United States, Italy and Spain gave samples during acute or convalescent COVID-19. From T cells, B-cell-depleted T cells, or PBMCs came the material, which was cDNA or gDNA.

V lost 3 bases and J 10 bases, leaving 19 bases between the germline ends. CDR1 is DFQATT, CDR2 SNEGSKA, per germline (reference sequence). There are 14 residues in the CDR3. In the study's own analysis: Amplified reference gene primers provided the basis for estimating nucleated cell counts. Libraries were prepared by immunoSEQ multiplex PCR; TCRdb keeps only in-frame clonotypes and omits some of them. V, J and clone size were drawn from that table, and D and trimming were deduced from the DNA. The sample includes tens of thousands of clones, around four fifths of them seen just once. The chain uses TRBV20-1 and TRBJ2-1; D may be TRBD2 (6 bases). What was sequenced was peripheral blood. This TCR was sampled from an older woman with acute or convalescent COVID-19. In nucleotides, the CDR3 is TGCAGTGCTAGTCGAGCTAGCGCCGGCCAGGAGCAGTTCTTC. Translation: CSASRASAGQEQFF.